The 32 T cell receptor delta chains listed next were all sequenced from one sample in a study of γδ T cells in repeated Plasmodium falciparum infection. Flow sorting of PBMC yielded separate Vgamma9/Vdelta2+ and Vdelta2-negative gammadelta T cell populations for bulk repertoire analysis. With CATT, TCRdb re-called clones from the multiplex PCR reads. Of 70,000 to 95,000 delta-chain clones in the sample, almost 1.5% were seen once. Sample: gamma-delta T cells from blood. The origin of the receptors is a pool of human donors (malaria-infected and uninfected, not separated).

This clone was seen a few times. A far larger clone lies a single base away; this is likely a read error. The sample contains more than one DNA sequence encoding this CDR3. The J gene is TRDJ1, the V gene TRDV1, with 8 bases fitting TRDD3. The J gene was missing in TCRdb and was found by matching the end of the DNA to germline. Per the germline V gene, CDR1 is TSWWSYY and CDR2 is QGS. The CDR3 is 23 residues long. The V gene end was trimmed by 2 bases and the J gene end by 5 bases; junction bases not matched to a gene: 31. The DNA of the CDR3 is TGTGCTCTTGGGGAAAAGGTCTTACGTGCGTTTGAGTTCTGGGGATACTGTTCAGATAAACTCATCTTT. It translates to CALGEKVLRAFEFWGYCSDKLIF.

This clone was observed a few times. This likely traces to a read error, being one base from a far larger clone. The sample has other DNA sequences that encode this CDR3 too. The chain uses TRDV1 and TRDJ1, with D possibly TRDD3 on 5 matching bases. The J gene, not given by TCRdb, was assigned here from a germline match of the nucleotide sequence. The germline V gene encodes CDR1 TSWWSYY and CDR2 QGS. This CDR3 has 22 residues. V lost 2 bases to trimming and J lost 0 bases, with 31 bases between them. The CDR3 reads CALGEGLYRTGGHLPYTDKLIF. The CDR3 DNA follows: TGTGCTCTTGGGGAAGGTCTCTACCGTACAGGGGGTCACCTCCCCTACACCGATAAACTCATCTTT.

A few counts support this clone. The TCRdb protein, from a much larger clone, departs from this DNA's translation at residue 4, likely by read error; the protein shown derives from the DNA. CDR3 in amino acids: CACNPLLGTYTDKLIF. CDR3 bases: TGTGCCTGTAATCCCTTACTGGGGACGTACACCGATAAACTCATCTTT. The chain links TRDV2 to TRDJ1; 7 bases are a match to TRDD3. Germline V gene lookup returns CDR1 GEAIGNYY and CDR2 EKD. Trimming took 6 bases from V and 0 from J; bases not matched to a gene: 12. The CDR3 contains 16 residues.

This clone appeared many times. Other nucleotide sequences from this sample produce the same CDR3. The chain carries TRDV1 and TRDJ1; 8 bases match TRDD3. Germline-derived CDR1 and CDR2 are TSWWSYY and QGS. This CDR3 region has 18 residues. Trimming cost V 0 bases and J 3 bases; bases outside gene matches: 12. The CDR3 coding sequence is TGTGCTCTTGGGGAACTCGGTGGGCACGGGATACGGGCCGATAAACTCATCTTT. This translates into CALGELGGHGIRADKLIF.

This clone was picked up a small number of times. The TCRdb protein, from a much larger clone, departs from this DNA's translation at residue 14, likely by read error; the protein shown derives from the DNA. The V gene reported is TRDV2; the J gene is uncalled; TRDD3 was called by the table and not checked on the DNA. Germline V lookup: CDR1 GEAIGNYY, CDR2 EKD. The CDR3 has 16 amino acids. CDR3 coding DNA: TGTGCCTGTGACACTTCTCATGGTGGGGGGACCGATAAACCCATCTTT. Translation gives CACDTSHGGGTDKPIF.

A few counts support this clone. This likely came from a read error, as a far larger clone is one base away. The sample holds other DNA sequences that translate to the same CDR3. The chain is built from TRDV1 and TRDJ1; 7 bases map to TRDD3. The germline V gene has CDR1 TSWWSYY and CDR2 QGS. This CDR3 is built from 15 residues. CDR3: CALGEPLGYTDKLIF. The CDR3 nucleotides read TGTGCTCTTGGGGAACCACTGGGGTACACTGATAAACTCATCTTT.

This clone was seen a few times. TCRdb attributes to this sequence the protein of a much larger clone, which differs from the DNA translation at residue 14; a read error is likely, and the protein displayed is translated from the DNA. The J segment was not called; the V segment is TRDV2. Germline lookup yields CDR1 GEAIGNYY and CDR2 EKD. The CDR3 has 16 amino acids. The CDR3 reads CACDTFASWDTRQVFF. In DNA, the CDR3 is TGTGCCTGTGACACCTTCGCCTCCTGGGACACCCGACAGGTGTTTTTC.

In this sample, this clone turned up many times. A far larger clone differs by one base, so this is likely a read error. Other DNA sequences from this sample encode an identical CDR3 as well. V usage is TRDV2 and J usage is TRDJ1, with 11 bases identical to TRDD3. Here the J gene was assigned by germline matching of the DNA, as TCRdb has none. CDR1 and CDR2 (germline): GEAIGNYY, EKD. The CDR3 totals 23 residues. CDR3 in DNA: TGTGCCTGCGACACCGCCCCGGCACGTGGAGTGGGGGATACGACCTACCTACCTGGTAAACTCATCTTT. Residues: CACDTAPARGVGDTTYLPGKLIF.

This clone was seen a few times. TCRdb's protein for this DNA is that of a much larger clone and differs from the translation at residue 13, likely a read error; the protein shown is the DNA translation. This chain uses TRDV2 with TRDJ1; 7 nucleotides agree with TRDD3. TCRdb offers no J gene call, so here the DNA was matched to germline to obtain one. Losses at the gene ends were 3 bases for V and 0 bases for J; bases not matched to a gene: 21. Germline CDR1 GEAIGNYY, CDR2 EKD. This CDR3 has 20 amino acids. CDR3 DNA: TGTGCCTGTGACGCCGGGACCCCAGTGGCACTGGGGCCCTACACCGATAAACTCATCTTT. It encodes CACDAGTPVALGPYTDKLIF.

This clone was found a few times. This sequence is one base from a far larger clone and is likely a read error. The sample has other DNA sequences that encode this CDR3 too. The rearrangement uses TRDV3 and TRDJ1, with D perhaps matching TRDD3 (6 bases). In germline, CDR1 is TVYSNPD, CDR2 GDNSRS (reference sequence). The CDR3 runs 18 residues. CDR3 sequence reads: CAFNWSWGLHLYTDKLIF. The DNA for the CDR3 is TGTGCCTTTAATTGGAGCTGGGGACTTCACTTGTACACCGATAAGCTCATCTTT.

There are many counts of this clone. TCRdb's protein for this DNA is that of a much larger clone and differs from the translation at residue 5, likely a read error; the protein shown is the DNA translation. V usage is TRDV2 and J usage is TRDJ1; 10 bases fit TRDD3. V lost 3 bases to trimming and J lost 7 bases; unmatched junction nucleotides: 19. Germline V lookup: CDR1 GEAIGNYY, CDR2 EKD. The CDR3 is made up of 18 amino acids. CDR3 amino acids: CACDALYTGGSYFGKLIF. CDR3 coding DNA: TGTGCCTGTGACGCCCTGTACACTGGGGGATCTTACTTCGGTAAACTCATCTTT.

Regarding this clone: For this DNA, TCRdb reports the protein of a much larger clone, which diverges at residue 8, most likely from a read error; the protein presented here is translated directly from the DNA. The CDR3, as DNA: TGTGCCTGTGACGACCTGGGGGGATACACCGATAAACTCATCTTT. Translation: CACDDLGGYTDKLIF. The rearrangement joins TRDV2 to TRDJ1, with 7 nucleotides matching TRDD3. TCRdb records no J gene; here it was assigned by comparing the DNA to germline. Unmatched junction bases numbered 6, after V lost 3 bases and J lost 0 bases. Germline loops: CDR1 GEAIGNYY, CDR2 EKD. This CDR3 comprises 15 residues.

Notes on this clone: The TCRdb protein, from a much larger clone, departs from this DNA's translation at residue 7, likely by read error; the protein shown derives from the DNA. CDR3 DNA: TGTGCCTGTGACTCGTTCCTCACGCGTACTGGGGGCTACACCGATAAACTCATCTTT. Its translation: CACDSFLTRTGGYTDKLIF. This chain connects TRDV2 to TRDJ1, with 8 bases fitting TRDD3. TCRdb is silent on the J gene; assignment here came from matching the DNA to germline. Germline trimming cut 3 bases from V and 0 bases from J; bases unmatched to any gene: 17. Per germline, CDR1 GEAIGNYY and CDR2 EKD. The CDR3 is 19 residues long.

In the case of this clone: The protein that TCRdb holds for this DNA derives from a much larger clone and differs from the translated DNA at residue 10, which likely indicates a read error; the protein shown here is translated from the DNA. The chain links TRDV1 to TRDJ1, with 10 bases matching TRDD3. The V segment lost 4 bases and the J segment 0 bases; nucleotides outside the gene matches: 29. The CDR3 totals 24 residues. Germline CDR1 and CDR2: TSWWSYY and QGS. The CDR3 DNA sequence: TGTGCTCTTGGGGCATATATCTTCCCGAGACTGGGGGATCTCCACCCGTCTTACACCGATAAACTCATCTTT. The encoded protein is CALGAYIFPRLGDLHPSYTDKLIF.

Note on this clone: A far larger clone is one nucleotide away, so this likely arose from a read error. The chain uses TRDV3 and TRDJ1; tentative D call: TRDD3 (5 bases). The J gene is not listed in TCRdb, so it was assigned here from a DNA match to germline. The CDR3 runs 11 residues. The V end lost 5 bases, the J end lost 5 bases, and 12 bases lay between the germline ends. Germline CDR1 reads TVYSNPD; CDR2 reads GDNSRS (reference sequence). The CDR3 protein is CAPWESDKLIF. For the CDR3, the DNA is TGTGCCCCCTGGGAATCAGATAAACTCATCTTT.

As concerns this clone: The TCRdb protein comes from a much larger clone and disagrees with this DNA's translation at residue 5, likely due to a read error; the protein given here is derived from the DNA. CDR3 nucleotide sequence: TGTGCCTGTGACGCCGTATGGCGCGGGGAAATGGGGGATACGGGACCTGGACTCATCTTT. Encoded protein: CACDAVWRGEMGDTGPGLIF. The chain has TRDV2 and TRDJ1; the match to TRDD3 covers 11 bases. No J gene was available from TCRdb, and it was assigned here by a germline match of the DNA. Germline V CDR1 and CDR2: GEAIGNYY, EKD. V lost 3 bases, J lost 10 bases, and 27 bases stayed unmatched. The length of the CDR3 is 20 residues.

There are a few counts of this clone. TCRdb pairs this DNA with a much larger clone's protein that differs at residue 6, likely a read error; the protein shown was translated from the DNA. The chain uses TRDV2 and TRDJ1; 13 bases align to TRDD3. The J gene was not available in TCRdb and was assigned here by matching the DNA to germline segments. This CDR3 spans 21 amino acids. Germline loops: CDR1 GEAIGNYY, CDR2 EKD. V lost 0 bases and J lost 0; bases outside the gene matches: 15. CDR3 protein: CACDTSLRNTGGYGNTDKLIF. Here the CDR3 DNA reads TGTGCCTGTGACACCTCCCTACGAAATACTGGGGGATACGGGAACACCGATAAACTCATCTTT.

Of note for this clone: The TCRdb protein comes from a much larger clone and disagrees with this DNA's translation at residue 24, likely due to a read error; the protein given here is derived from the DNA. The chain recombines TRDV1 with TRDJ1; the D gene is possibly TRDD2 (8 bases). This CDR3 comprises 27 residues. The germline gives CDR1 TSWWSYY, CDR2 QGS. CDR3: CALGERRPSYLGRTMYWGWGYTDRLIF. CDR3 in DNA: TGTGCTCTTGGGGAAAGAAGGCCTTCCTATTTAGGAAGAACCATGTACTGGGGATGGGGTTACACCGATAGACTCATCTTT.

With respect to this clone: This could be a read error, since a much larger clone is one nucleotide away. The J segment was not called; the V segment is TRDV2; TRDD3 is taken as the D call from the table, unchecked against the DNA. Germline lookup yields CDR1 GEAIGNYY and CDR2 EKD. CDR3 length: 22 amino acids. CDR3 region: CACDKYWGIPYKSSWDTRQMFF. The DNA for the CDR3 is TGTGCCTGTGACAAATACTGGGGGATACCCTACAAGAGCTCCTGGGACACCCGACAGATGTTTTTT.

This clone appeared many times. This sequence joins TRDV3 and TRDJ1, with 11 bases matching TRDD3. Germline values: CDR1 TVYSNPD, CDR2 GDNSRS (reference sequence). The V segment lost 1 base and the J segment 0 bases; nucleotides outside the gene matches: 10. This CDR3 is built from 17 residues. This CDR3 is CAFKCWGIRRYTDKLIF. The CDR3 region has the DNA TGTGCCTTTAAGTGTTGGGGGATACGCCGGTACACCGATAAACTCATCTTT.

This clone was picked up a small number of times. The TCRdb protein comes from a much larger clone and disagrees with this DNA's translation at residue 3, likely due to a read error; the protein given here is derived from the DNA. The J gene is TRDJ1, the V gene TRDV2; 8 bases match TRDD3. The germline V gene encodes CDR1 GEAIGNYY and CDR2 EKD. This CDR3 spans 15 amino acids. J gave up 5 bases and V 7 bases, and 14 bases lay outside the gene matches. The CDR3 nucleotides read TGTGCCTGGGACTCTGTGGGGGGGATAACGGATAAACTCATCTTT. Its protein product is CAWDSVGGITDKLIF.

A remark on this clone: With a far larger clone one base away, a read error is the likely cause. Other DNA sequences of this sample code for an identical CDR3. The genes are TRDV2 and TRDJ2, with 13 positions matching TRDD3. The J gene was not available in TCRdb and was assigned here by matching the DNA to germline segments. Germline V gives CDR1 GEAIGNYY, CDR2 EKD. The CDR3 length is 15 residues. With 0 bases clipped from V and 8 bases from J, the junction kept 2 bases outside the gene matches. The CDR3 loop is CACDTVLGDTAQLFF. The CDR3 nucleotides are TGTGCCTGTGACACCGTACTGGGGGATACGGCACAACTCTTCTTT.

A word on this clone: A read error likely explains why the TCRdb protein, taken from a much larger clone, differs from this DNA's translation at residue 7; the protein shown is translated from the DNA. The V and J genes are TRDV2 and TRDJ3; TRDD3 agrees at 10 bases. After removal of 3 bases from V and 1 base from J, the junction contained 14 bases not matched to a gene. Germline CDR1 and CDR2: GEAIGNYY and EKD. The CDR3 loop spans 21 amino acids. DNA for the CDR3: TGTGCCTGTGACGAGGTACCGGGGGATACGCCCCGTTCCTGGGACACCCGACAGATGTTTTTC. Translated, it gives CACDEVPGDTPRSWDTRQMFF.

This clone was seen a few times. TCRdb's protein, taken from a much larger clone, differs from this DNA's translation at residue 10, likely owing to a read error; the protein displayed comes from the DNA. The chain has TRDV1 and TRDJ1; 7 nucleotides line up with TRDD3. TCRdb lists no J gene, so it was determined here by aligning the DNA to germline. The CDR3 is 23 amino acids. Germline lookup yields CDR1 TSWWSYY and CDR2 QGS. J lost 0 bases, V lost 1 base, and 26 bases had no gene match. CDR3 in amino acids: CALGEPTFWAQGDFQLYTDKLIF. CDR3 DNA: TGTGCTCTTGGGGAACCCACGTTCTGGGCTCAGGGGGATTTCCAACTCTACACCGATAAACTCATCTTT.

The sample holds a few counts of this clone. It may be a read error: a sequence one base away is much more abundant. The chain uses TRDV1 and TRDJ1; possibly TRDD3 for D (10 bases). TCRdb leaves out the J gene; it was filled in here by matching the DNA to germline. CDR1 and CDR2 (germline): TSWWSYY, QGS. This CDR3 region has 21 residues. Between the trimmed V and J ends, which lost 3 bases and 0 bases, there was a span of 29 bases. This CDR3 is CALGELFLPTYWGMYTDKLIF. The DNA for the CDR3 is TGTGCTCTTGGGGAGCTCTTCCTTCCTACGTACTGGGGGATGTACACCGATAAACTCATCTTT.

In its sample, this clone was seen a few times. This chain links TRDV1 with TRDJ1, with 9 bases lining up with TRDD3. No J gene is reported in TCRdb; it was inferred here by comparing the DNA with germline. The CDR3 is 23 residues long. V shed 1 base, J shed 0 bases, and the junction held 24 bases outside the gene matches. CDR1 is TSWWSYY, CDR2 QGS, per germline. The CDR3 nucleotides read TGTGCTCTTGGGGAACGGCCCAGGACCTACAATCTTTTACTGGGGGAGTACACCGATAAACTCATCTTT. Translated, it gives CALGERPRTYNLLLGEYTDKLIF.

This clone was detected ten times or more. This may be a read error: a much more frequent sequence differs by one nucleotide. The same CDR3 can be traced to other DNA sequences in this sample. The V gene is TRDV1, the J gene TRDJ1; D may be TRDD2 or TRDD3 (6 bases each). V was clipped by 5 bases and J by 0 bases, with 28 bases between them. The germline CDR1 and CDR2 sequences are TSWWSYY and QGS. The CDR3 extends over 20 amino acids. The CDR3 DNA reads as TGTGCTCTTGGGTCTCCTACTGAGATAGTAGGGGATCGGTACACCGATAAACTCATCTTT. Its protein product is CALGSPTEIVGDRYTDKLIF.

This clone has a handful of counts. TCRdb's protein, taken from a much larger clone, differs from this DNA's translation at residue 13, likely owing to a read error; the protein displayed comes from the DNA. J is TRDJ1 and V is TRDV1; 10 bases agree with TRDD3. TCRdb lists no J gene, so it was determined here by aligning the DNA to germline. This CDR3 comprises 19 residues. Germline loops: CDR1 TSWWSYY, CDR2 QGS. The CDR3 DNA reads TGTGCTCTTGGGACTTCACTGTACTGGGGGATTCGCCTTACCGAAAAACTCATCTTT. It is translated as CALGTSLYWGIRLTEKLIF.

A word on this clone: TCRdb pairs this DNA with a much larger clone's protein that differs at residue 15, likely a read error; the protein shown was translated from the DNA. V is TRDV2 and J is TRDJ1, with TRDD3 matching over 10 bases. The J gene is not listed in TCRdb, so it was assigned here from a DNA match to germline. CDR3 size: 25 residues. The V gene end was trimmed by 0 bases and the J gene end by 1 base; junction bases not matched to a gene: 31. CDR1 GEAIGNYY and CDR2 EKD come from the germline V gene. The CDR3 sequence: CACDTVGLGGYAANSVSETTDKLIF. The CDR3 DNA sequence: TGTGCCTGTGACACCGTCGGTCTGGGGGGATACGCGGCGAACAGCGTATCCGAGACCACCGATAAACTCATCTTT.

On this clone itself: The TCRdb protein comes from a much larger clone and disagrees with this DNA's translation at residue 5, likely due to a read error; the protein given here is derived from the DNA. The CDR3 loop reads CALGKRRHTDKLIF. As DNA, the CDR3 is TGTGCTCTTGGGAAACGGAGACATACCGATAAACTCATCTTT. The chain carries TRDV1 and TRDJ1; no clear D gene. Matching the DNA to germline supplied the J gene, which TCRdb does not give. CDR1 and CDR2 from the germline V gene are TSWWSYY and QGS. This CDR3 has 14 residues. The V gene lost 5 bases and the J gene lost 2 bases, with 12 bases spanning the gap.

Note on this clone: The protein recorded in TCRdb matches a much larger clone and deviates from this DNA's translation at residue 10, suggesting a read error; the protein here is obtained by translating the DNA. J is TRDJ1 and V is TRDV2; TRDD3 matches 7 bases. CDR1 is GEAIGNYY and CDR2 is EKD in the germline V gene. J lost 4 bases, V lost 3 bases, and 16 bases had no gene match. The CDR3 is 17 amino acids. In DNA form, the CDR3 reads TGTGCCTGTGACTCGGTACTGGGGATCTCTTCGGGCGATAAACTCATCTTT. This translates into CACDSVLGISSGDKLIF.

In this sample, this clone turned up a few times. TCRdb shows a much larger clone's protein in place of this DNA's translation, and the two differ at residue 14, likely through a read error; the protein shown is translated from the DNA. The chain recombines TRDV2 with TRDJ1; 10 nucleotides line up with TRDD3. CDR3 length: 19 residues. V lost 0 bases, J lost 3 bases, and 15 bases stayed unmatched. CDR1 is GEAIGNYY, CDR2 EKD, per germline. CDR3 nucleotide sequence: TGTGCCTGTGACACCCTGACTGGGGGATCCCGGGGCCACCCCGATAAACTCATCTTT. Encoded protein: CACDTLTGGSRGHPDKLIF.